The rows below give T cell receptor beta chains drawn from one sample of a study of CD8 T cells in ankylosing spondylitis. One entry per CDR3 protein results from TCRdb running MiXCR on the 5' RACE reads. Of about 700,000 distinct CDR3 sequences in the sample, under 20% were seen once. The sequenced sample was blood, either unsorted or a sorted T cell fraction (not recorded which). The receptor source for this set is a male donor with ankylosing spondylitis. CDR3s leave out the opening cysteine and the closing phenylalanine or tryptophan.

j_call v_call cdr3_aa
TRBJ2-3 TRBV3-1 ASSPQTGGTDTQY
TRBJ2-7 TRBV7-8 ASSSDGRTYEQY
TRBJ2-1 TRBV7-8 ASSFLTSGVYNEQF
TRBJ1-1 TRBV18 ASSQTPDTEAF
TRBJ2-7 TRBV7-9 ASSARGVGEQY
TRBJ2-7 TRBV10-3 AINPGQGYEQY
TRBJ1-6 TRBV20-1 SAINGQKSSYNSPLH
TRBJ2-5 TRBV7-9 ASSRGLGEGRETQY
TRBJ2-7 TRBV3-1 ASSQLGGPAEQY
TRBJ2-5 TRBV29-1 SARTGRETQY
TRBJ1-5 TRBV20-1 SARITGRNQPQH
TRBJ1-1 TRBV11-2 ASSLGGKTGVNTEAF
TRBJ2-5 TRBV2 ASSVGAGETQY
TRBJ2-3 TRBV5-6 ASRKGELLFGDTQY
TRBJ2-7 TRBV2 ASSLRQGEGSRQY
TRBJ2-1 TRBV20-1 SAQTATSGNYNEQF
TRBJ1-1 TRBV6-2/TRBV6-3 ASGRGGAEAF
TRBJ2-7 TRBV11-3 ASSSRLARDSYEQY
TRBJ2-1 TRBV27 ASSLLRDRGNNEQF
TRBJ2-5 TRBV5-5 ASSSEDLLTQY
TRBJ2-1 TRBV12-3/TRBV12-4 ASSFMWEGHDEQF
TRBJ2-3 TRBV11-1 ASSREDWGGRSDTDTQY
TRBJ2-3 TRBV5-1 ASSLTGTSGGAVPSQY
TRBJ2-1 TRBV7-8 ASSLSADPGGEQF
TRBJ2-5 TRBV5-6 ASSFLAGGRETQY
TRBJ2-7 TRBV5-1 ASSQGTGSHPRGQY
TRBJ1-1 TRBV4-1 ASSQEVYRVGNTEAF
TRBJ1-5 TRBV20-1 SARGGGGQPQH
TRBJ2-7 TRBV7-8 ASSLPSGRVPYEQY
TRBJ2-3 TRBV7-9 ASRLRGADTQY
TRBJ1-1 TRBV7-2 ASSLVSGTGSEAF
TRBJ2-1 TRBV20-1 SAGAAGDYNEQF
TRBJ2-7 TRBV5-1 ASSLEGQDAYEQY
TRBJ2-1 TRBV5-6 ASSLVDRDIRGSYNEQF
TRBJ1-5 TRBV12-3/TRBV12-4 ASRKGEGRFQPQH
TRBJ2-5 TRBV29-1 SVEKQGRRETQY
TRBJ2-3 TRBV4-2 ASSQGEASGTGDTDTQY
TRBJ2-7 TRBV5-6 ASSFERHEQY
TRBJ2-7 TRBV4-1 ASSQDPGLNEQY
TRBJ2-7 TRBV28 ASLRDRAIYEQY
TRBJ1-2 TRBV20-1 IPGQGEGYT
TRBJ1-4 TRBV7-9 ASSSWSVATNEKLF
TRBJ2-3 TRBV7-2 ASSLRGRSQY
TRBJ1-3 TRBV6-1 ASRNPQDFSGNTIY
TRBJ2-5 TRBV7-9 ASSPPDSSRETQY
TRBJ1-2 TRBV30 AWSIRGRLFGYT
TRBJ1-2 TRBV12-3/TRBV12-4 ASSSRQGDWDYGYT
TRBJ2-3 TRBV5-1 ASRPLRDRGSDTQY
TRBJ2-2 TRBV6-2/TRBV6-3 ASSFDTNPELF
TRBJ2-5 TRBV3-1 ASSPGLAGARGETQY
TRBJ2-7 TRBV5-1 ASSLAPGLAGDTYEQY
TRBJ2-3 TRBV29-1 SVDRGADTQY
TRBJ2-3 TRBV14 ASSQELAGVTDTQY
TRBJ1-2 TRBV29-1 SVDYGFYGYT
TRBJ2-1 TRBV3-1 ASSRKGLPLKF